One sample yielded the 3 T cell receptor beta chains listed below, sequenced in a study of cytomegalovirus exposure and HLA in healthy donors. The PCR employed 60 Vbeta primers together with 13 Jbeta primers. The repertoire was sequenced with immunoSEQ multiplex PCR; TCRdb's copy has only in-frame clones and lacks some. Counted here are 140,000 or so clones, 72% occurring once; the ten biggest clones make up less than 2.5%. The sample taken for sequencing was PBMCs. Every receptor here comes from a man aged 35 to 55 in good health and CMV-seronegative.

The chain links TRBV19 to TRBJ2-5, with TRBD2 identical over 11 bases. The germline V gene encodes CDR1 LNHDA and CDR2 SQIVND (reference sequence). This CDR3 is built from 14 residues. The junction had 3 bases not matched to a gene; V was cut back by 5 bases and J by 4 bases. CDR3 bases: TGTGCCAGTAGTCTTGGGACTAGCGGAGAGACCCAGTACTTC. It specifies CASSLGTSGETQYF. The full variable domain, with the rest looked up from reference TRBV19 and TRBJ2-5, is DGGITQSPKYLFRKEGQNVTLSCEQNLNHDAMYWYRQDPGQGLRLIYYSQIVNDFQKGDIAEGYSVSREKKESFPLTVTSAQKNPTAFYLCASSLGTSGETQYFGPGTRLLVL.

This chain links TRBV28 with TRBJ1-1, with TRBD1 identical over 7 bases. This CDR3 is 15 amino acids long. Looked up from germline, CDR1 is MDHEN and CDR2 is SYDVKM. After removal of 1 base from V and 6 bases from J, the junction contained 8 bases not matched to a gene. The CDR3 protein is CASSLYRTGSSEAFF. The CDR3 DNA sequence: TGTGCCAGCAGTTTATACAGGACAGGTTCCTCTGAAGCTTTCTTT.

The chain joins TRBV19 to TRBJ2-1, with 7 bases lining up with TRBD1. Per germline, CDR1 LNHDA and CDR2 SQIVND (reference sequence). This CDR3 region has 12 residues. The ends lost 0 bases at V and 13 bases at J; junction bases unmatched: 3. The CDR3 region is CASSIDRDSQFF. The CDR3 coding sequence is TGTGCCAGTAGTATAGATCGGGACAGTCAGTTCTTC.